Listed here is a single T cell receptor beta chain. Which antigen it targets is not known. No clone much larger than this one lies a single base away; base qualities are absent. The entry originates in a study of CD4 and CD8 cells across lung adenocarcinoma regions (dated by TCRdb to 2016 to 2018). As for the study more broadly: The study compared tumor centers with tumor margins to examine intratumor heterogeneity of the T cell receptor repertoire.

Donors were patients with localized lung adenocarcinoma, a subtype of non-small cell lung cancer. The samples were taken from the margins of localized lung adenocarcinomas. CD8+ T cells from tumor tissue were profiled separately from CD4+ T cells for TCR repertoire analysis. Receptor amplification or capture employed PCR. Sequencing was performed on a HiSeq X Ten. TCRdb's own reprocessing of the public reads used fastp at Q25 and MiXCR and kept productive beta chains. Entries are consolidated by CDR3 protein sequence, retaining the most common genes and DNA. Recorded for this sample are 9,500 to 15,000 distinct CDR3 sequences; about 50% of them occurred a single time. The ten largest account for around 30% of the sample. Reading from cysteine to phenylalanine, the CDR3 counts 16 amino acids. Only CDR3 DNA is held: 48 bases, read in frame from base 1. V is cut by 5 bases and J by 2 bases, and the space between the germline ends is 16 bases.

This sequence was found in a male donor with lung adenocarcinoma. The CD4 and CD8 labels of this study may be unreliable. The rearrangement joined TRBV12-3 or TRBV12-4 to TRBJ2-1, with TRBD2 perhaps the D gene, on 5 matching bases. The sample taken for sequencing was CD8+ T cells from the margin of a lung tumor. What this sample's cell subset or site label stands for: tumor margin region. The nucleotides read TGTGCCAGCAGTCTCCCTCGGGGTTCGGCCTACAATGAGCAGTTCTTC. It is translated as CASSLPRGSAYNEQFF.